This T cell receptor beta chain emerged from a study of Graves' ophthalmopathy and Graves' hyperthyroidism. This clonotype was counted once. Germline V CDR1 and CDR2: LNHDA, SQIVND (reference sequence). Trimming took off 9 bases at V and 8 bases at J, with 22 bases between the two ends. The CDR3 has 15 amino acids. Amplified TCR beta CDR3 regions were obtained using RNA transcripts as template. In the first round, RT-PCR was carried out with HTBI primers, and a multiplex PCR formed the second round. TCRdb used MiXCR to reprocess the multiplex PCR reads, holding one entry per CDR3 protein. This table has a few hundred thousand distinct CDR3 sequences, 35% to 45% appearing once.

The receptor's source is an adult man with Graves' hyperthyroidism. The specimen was peripheral blood or thyroid tissue (not recorded which). The chain joins TRBV19 to TRBJ1-4; no clear D gene. CDR3 protein: CASRFNTGEQEKLFF. The CDR3 coding sequence is TGTGCCAGCAGATTTAACACCGGGGAGCAGGAAAAACTGTTTTTT.